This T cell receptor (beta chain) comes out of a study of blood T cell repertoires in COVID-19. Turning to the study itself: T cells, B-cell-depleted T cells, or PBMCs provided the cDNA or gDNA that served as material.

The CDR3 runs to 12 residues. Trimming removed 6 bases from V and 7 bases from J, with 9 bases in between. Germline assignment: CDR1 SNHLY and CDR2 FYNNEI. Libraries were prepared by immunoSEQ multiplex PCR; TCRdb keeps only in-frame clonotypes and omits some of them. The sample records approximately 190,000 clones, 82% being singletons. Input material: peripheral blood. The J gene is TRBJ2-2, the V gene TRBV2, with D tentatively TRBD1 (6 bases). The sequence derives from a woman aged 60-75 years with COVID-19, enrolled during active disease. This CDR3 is CASRQGYGELFF. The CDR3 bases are TGTGCCAGCAGGCAGGGGTACGGGGAGCTGTTTTTT.